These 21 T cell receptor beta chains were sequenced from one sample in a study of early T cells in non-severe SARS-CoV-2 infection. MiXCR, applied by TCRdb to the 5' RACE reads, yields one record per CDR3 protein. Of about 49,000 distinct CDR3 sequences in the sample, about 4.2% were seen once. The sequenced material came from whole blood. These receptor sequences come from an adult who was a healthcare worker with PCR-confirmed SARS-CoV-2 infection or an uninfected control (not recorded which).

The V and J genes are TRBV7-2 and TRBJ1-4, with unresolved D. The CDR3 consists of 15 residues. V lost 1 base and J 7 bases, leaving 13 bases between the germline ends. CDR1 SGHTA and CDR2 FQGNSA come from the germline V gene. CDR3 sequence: CASSLVARKGEKLFF. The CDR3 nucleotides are TGTGCCAGCAGCTTAGTGGCGCGGAAAGGTGAAAAACTGTTTTTT.

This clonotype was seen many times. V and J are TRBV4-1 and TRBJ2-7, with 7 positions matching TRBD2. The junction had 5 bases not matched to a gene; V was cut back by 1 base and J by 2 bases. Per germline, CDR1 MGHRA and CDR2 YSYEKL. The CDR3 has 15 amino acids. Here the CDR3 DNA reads TGCGCCAGCAGCCAAGTACCGGGACTAACCTACGAGCAGTACTTC. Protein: CASSQVPGLTYEQYF.

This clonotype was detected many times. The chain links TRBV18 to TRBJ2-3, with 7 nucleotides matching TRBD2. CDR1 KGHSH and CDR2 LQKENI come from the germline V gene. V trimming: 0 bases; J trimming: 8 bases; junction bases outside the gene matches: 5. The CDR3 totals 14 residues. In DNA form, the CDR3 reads TGTGCCAGCTCACCACCGGCGGGAGAGGGTACGCAGTATTTT. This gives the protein CASSPPAGEGTQYF.

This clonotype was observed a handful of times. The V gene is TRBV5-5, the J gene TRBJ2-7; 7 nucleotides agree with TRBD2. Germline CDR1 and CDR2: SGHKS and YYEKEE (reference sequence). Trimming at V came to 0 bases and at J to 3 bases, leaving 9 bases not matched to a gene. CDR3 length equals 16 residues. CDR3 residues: CASSLAASGLNYEQYF. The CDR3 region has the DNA TGTGCCAGCAGCTTGGCCGCTAGCGGTCTAAACTACGAGCAGTACTTC.

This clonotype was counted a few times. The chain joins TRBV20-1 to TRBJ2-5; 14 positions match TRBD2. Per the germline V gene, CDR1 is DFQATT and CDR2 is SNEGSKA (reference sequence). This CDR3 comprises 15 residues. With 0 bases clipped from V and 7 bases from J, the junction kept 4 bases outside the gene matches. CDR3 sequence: CSAREGTSGSMTQYF. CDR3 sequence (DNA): TGCAGTGCTAGAGAAGGGACTAGCGGGAGTATGACCCAGTACTTC.

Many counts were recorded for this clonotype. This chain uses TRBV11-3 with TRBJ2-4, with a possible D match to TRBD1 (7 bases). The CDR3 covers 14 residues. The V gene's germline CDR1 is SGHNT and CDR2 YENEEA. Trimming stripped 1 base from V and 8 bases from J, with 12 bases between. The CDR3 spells CASSLGGTVDIQYF. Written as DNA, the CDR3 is TGTGCCAGCAGCTTAGGCGGGACAGTTGACATTCAGTACTTC.

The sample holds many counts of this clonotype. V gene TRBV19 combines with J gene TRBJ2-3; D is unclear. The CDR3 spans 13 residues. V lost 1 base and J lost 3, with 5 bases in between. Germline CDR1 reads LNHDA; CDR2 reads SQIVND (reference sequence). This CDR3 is CASSIVVTDTQYF. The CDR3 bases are TGTGCCAGTAGTATAGTAGTGACAGATACGCAGTATTTT.

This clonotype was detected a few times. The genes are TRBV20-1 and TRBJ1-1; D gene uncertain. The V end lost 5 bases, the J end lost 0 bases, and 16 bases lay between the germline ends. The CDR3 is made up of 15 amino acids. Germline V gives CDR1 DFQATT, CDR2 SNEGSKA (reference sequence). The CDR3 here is CSAPPEAQLNTEAFF. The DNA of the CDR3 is TGCAGTGCTCCCCCGGAGGCACAATTGAACACTGAAGCTTTCTTT.

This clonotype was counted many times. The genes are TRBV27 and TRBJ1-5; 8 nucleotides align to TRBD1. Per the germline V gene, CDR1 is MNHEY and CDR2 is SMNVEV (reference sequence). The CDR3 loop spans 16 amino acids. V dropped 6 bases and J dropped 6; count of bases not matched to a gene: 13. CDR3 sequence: CASRPTTTGGSQPQHF. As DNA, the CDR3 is TGTGCCAGCAGGCCTACTACAACAGGGGGTAGTCAGCCCCAGCATTTT.

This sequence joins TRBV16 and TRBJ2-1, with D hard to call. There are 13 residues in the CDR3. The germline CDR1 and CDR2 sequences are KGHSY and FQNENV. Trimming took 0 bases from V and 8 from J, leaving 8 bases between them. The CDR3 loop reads CASSQSGLDEQFF. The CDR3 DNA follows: TGTGCCAGCAGCCAATCTGGGCTCGATGAGCAGTTCTTC.

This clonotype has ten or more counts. CDR3 residues: CASSSLEPTSGRFWNLAKNIQYF. The CDR3 region has the DNA TGTGCCAGCAGCTCGCTAGAACCTACTAGCGGGAGGTTCTGGAATTTAGCCAAAAACATTCAGTACTTC. The chain is built from TRBV7-2 and TRBJ2-4; 12 bases agree with TRBD2. The junction had 22 bases not matched to a gene; V was cut back by 4 bases and J by 0 bases. From germline, CDR1 is SGHTA and CDR2 FQGNSA. This CDR3 has 23 residues.

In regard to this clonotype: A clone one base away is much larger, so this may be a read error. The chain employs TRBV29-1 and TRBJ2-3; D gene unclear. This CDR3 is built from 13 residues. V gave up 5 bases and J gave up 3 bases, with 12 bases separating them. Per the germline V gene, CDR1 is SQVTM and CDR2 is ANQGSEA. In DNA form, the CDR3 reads TGCAGCGTTATGTATCCACAGACAGATACGCAGTATTTT. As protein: CSVMYPQTDTQYF.

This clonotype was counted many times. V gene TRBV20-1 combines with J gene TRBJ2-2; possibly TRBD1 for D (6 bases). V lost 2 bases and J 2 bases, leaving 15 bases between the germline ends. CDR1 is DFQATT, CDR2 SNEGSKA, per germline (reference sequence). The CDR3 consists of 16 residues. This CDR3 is CSARRLGQPNTGELFF. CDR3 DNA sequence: TGCAGTGCTAGAAGGCTTGGACAGCCAAACACCGGGGAGCTGTTTTTT.

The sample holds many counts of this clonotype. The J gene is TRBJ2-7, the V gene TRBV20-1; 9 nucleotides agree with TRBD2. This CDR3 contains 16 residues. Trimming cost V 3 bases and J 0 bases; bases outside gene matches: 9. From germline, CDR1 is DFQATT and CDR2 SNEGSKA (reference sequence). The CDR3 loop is CSASDRTSAYSYEQYF. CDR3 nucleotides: TGCAGTGCTAGCGATCGGACTAGCGCCTACTCCTACGAGCAGTACTTC.

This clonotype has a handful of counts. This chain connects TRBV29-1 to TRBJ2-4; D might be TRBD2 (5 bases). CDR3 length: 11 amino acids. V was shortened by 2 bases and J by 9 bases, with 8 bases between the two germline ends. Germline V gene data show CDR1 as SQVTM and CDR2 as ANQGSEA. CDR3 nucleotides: TGCAGCGTTGAACGGGGTGCCATTCAGTACTTC. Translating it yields CSVERGAIQYF.

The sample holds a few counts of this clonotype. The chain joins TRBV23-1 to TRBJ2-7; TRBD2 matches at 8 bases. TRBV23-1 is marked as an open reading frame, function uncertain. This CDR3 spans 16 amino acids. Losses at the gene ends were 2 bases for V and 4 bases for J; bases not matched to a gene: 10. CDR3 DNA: TGCGCCAGCAGTCAACCCATCGGGACTAGTAGATACGAGCAGTACTTC. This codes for CASSQPIGTSRYEQYF.

CDR3 sequence (DNA): TGTGCCAGCAGCCACCCCTTGGACGAGCAGTACTTC. Translating gives CASSHPLDEQYF. The gene calls are TRBV4-2 and TRBJ2-7; D ambiguous. The V gene's germline CDR1 is LGHNA and CDR2 YNFKEQ. Trimming stripped 3 bases from V and 5 bases from J, with 8 bases between. There are 12 residues in the CDR3.

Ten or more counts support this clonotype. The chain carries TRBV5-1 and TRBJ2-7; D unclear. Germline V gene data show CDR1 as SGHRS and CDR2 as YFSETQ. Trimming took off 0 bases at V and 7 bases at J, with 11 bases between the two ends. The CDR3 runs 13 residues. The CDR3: CASSLGQMGEQYF. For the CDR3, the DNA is TGCGCCAGCAGCTTGGGGCAGATGGGGGAGCAGTACTTC.

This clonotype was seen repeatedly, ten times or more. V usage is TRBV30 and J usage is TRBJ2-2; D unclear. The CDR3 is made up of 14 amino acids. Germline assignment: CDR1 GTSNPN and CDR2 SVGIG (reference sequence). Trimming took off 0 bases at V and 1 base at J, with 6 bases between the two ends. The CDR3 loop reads CAWSVAGNTGELFF. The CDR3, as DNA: TGTGCCTGGAGTGTGGCAGGGAACACCGGGGAGCTGTTTTTT. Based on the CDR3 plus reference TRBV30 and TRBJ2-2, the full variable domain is SQTIHQWPATLVQPVGSPLSLECTVEGTSNPNLYWYRQAAGRGLQLLFYSVGIGQISSEVPQNLSASRPQDRQFILSSKKLLLSDSGFYLCAWSVAGNTGELFFGEGSRLTVL.

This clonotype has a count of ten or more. CDR3 protein: CASSSSGTLLSTGELFF. CDR3 DNA: TGTGCCAGCAGTTCCTCCGGGACCCTCCTGAGCACCGGGGAGCTGTTTTTT. This chain connects TRBV27 to TRBJ2-2; the D gene could be TRBD1 or TRBD2 (5 bases each). The V end was cut by 4 bases, the J end by 4 bases, with 19 bases between. The germline CDR1 and CDR2 sequences are MNHEY and SMNVEV (reference sequence). The CDR3 has 17 residues.

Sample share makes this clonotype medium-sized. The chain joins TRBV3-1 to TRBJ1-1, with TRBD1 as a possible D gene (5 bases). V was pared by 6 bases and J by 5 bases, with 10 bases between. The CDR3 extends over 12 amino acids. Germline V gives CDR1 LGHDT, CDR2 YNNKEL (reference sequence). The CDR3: CASSPQGTEAFF. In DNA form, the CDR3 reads TGTGCCAGCAGTCCCCAGGGAACTGAAGCTTTCTTT.